These 4 T cell receptor beta chains came from one sample sequenced in a study of T cell responses to AZD1222 COVID-19 vaccine (dated by TCRdb to the early 2020s). The library was obtained by the immunoSEQ multiplex PCR assay. TCRdb stores this immuneACCESS table with in-frame sequences only. Part of the clones is absent; in the studies checked, under half of the shortfall reflects unresolved V genes, and no reason is known for the rest. Within this sample are some 53,000 clones, with about 87% of them counted one time only. The top ten hold about 2.5% of the sample. The time point label, as the study defines it: about 28 days (+/-7) after the second vaccine dose. This specimen consisted of peripheral blood, obtained 28 days after the second AZD1222 dose. Receptors were obtained from an adult who received the AZD1222 COVID-19 vaccine.

This clone was recorded once. The V and J genes are TRBV25-1 and TRBJ2-1, with D perhaps being TRBD1 or TRBD2 (5 bases each). The CDR3 length is 14 residues. V was pared by 4 bases and J by 7 bases, with 14 bases between. Germline lookup yields CDR1 MGHDK and CDR2 SYGVNS. CDR3 sequence reads: CASSVGRGVNEQFF. The CDR3 DNA reads as TGTGCCAGCAGTGTGGGACGAGGTGTAAATGAGCAGTTCTTC.

This clone showed up just a few times. The chain carries TRBV29-1 and TRBJ1-2, with 9 bases matching TRBD1. Germline V gene lookup returns CDR1 SQVTM and CDR2 ANQGSEA. The CDR3 has 14 residues. The V gene end was trimmed by 3 bases and the J gene end by 2 bases; junction bases not matched to a gene: 4. The CDR3 nucleotides are TGCAGCGTTGACCTCGGACAGGGGAACTATGGCTACACCTTC. Protein product: CSVDLGQGNYGYTF.

The gene calls are TRBV10-3 and TRBJ2-5, with D perhaps matching TRBD1 (6 bases). Trimming removed 11 bases at V and 5 bases at J, with 21 bases between. The CDR3 extends over 14 amino acids. CDR1 is ENHRY and CDR2 is SYGVKD in the germline V gene. The CDR3: CASADRSGRETQYF. CDR3 DNA sequence: TGTGCCTCCGCCGACAGGAGTGGTCGGGAGACCCAGTACTTC.

The rearrangement joins TRBV28 to TRBJ2-7; TRBD2 matches 8 bases. CDR1 and CDR2 (germline): MDHEN, SYDVKM. The CDR3 has 16 residues. The V gene end was trimmed by 5 bases and the J gene end by 7 bases; junction bases not matched to a gene: 16. The DNA for the CDR3 is TGTGCCAGCAGTGCCTACAGGGTCGGGACTAGAGGGGAGCAGTACTTC. Translation gives CASSAYRVGTRGEQYF.